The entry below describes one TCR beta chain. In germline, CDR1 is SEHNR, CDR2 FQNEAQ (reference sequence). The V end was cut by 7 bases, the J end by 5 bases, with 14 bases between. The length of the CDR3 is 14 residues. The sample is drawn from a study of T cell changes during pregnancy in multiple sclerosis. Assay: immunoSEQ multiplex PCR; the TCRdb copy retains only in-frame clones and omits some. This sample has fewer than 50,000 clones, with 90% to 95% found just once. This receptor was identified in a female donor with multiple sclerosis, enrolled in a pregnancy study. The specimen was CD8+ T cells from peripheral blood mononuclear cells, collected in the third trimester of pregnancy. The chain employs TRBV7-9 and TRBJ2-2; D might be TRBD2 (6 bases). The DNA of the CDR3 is TGTGCCAGCAAGGAGGGCCGGGGGACCGGGGAGCTGTTTTTT. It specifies CASKEGRGTGELFF.